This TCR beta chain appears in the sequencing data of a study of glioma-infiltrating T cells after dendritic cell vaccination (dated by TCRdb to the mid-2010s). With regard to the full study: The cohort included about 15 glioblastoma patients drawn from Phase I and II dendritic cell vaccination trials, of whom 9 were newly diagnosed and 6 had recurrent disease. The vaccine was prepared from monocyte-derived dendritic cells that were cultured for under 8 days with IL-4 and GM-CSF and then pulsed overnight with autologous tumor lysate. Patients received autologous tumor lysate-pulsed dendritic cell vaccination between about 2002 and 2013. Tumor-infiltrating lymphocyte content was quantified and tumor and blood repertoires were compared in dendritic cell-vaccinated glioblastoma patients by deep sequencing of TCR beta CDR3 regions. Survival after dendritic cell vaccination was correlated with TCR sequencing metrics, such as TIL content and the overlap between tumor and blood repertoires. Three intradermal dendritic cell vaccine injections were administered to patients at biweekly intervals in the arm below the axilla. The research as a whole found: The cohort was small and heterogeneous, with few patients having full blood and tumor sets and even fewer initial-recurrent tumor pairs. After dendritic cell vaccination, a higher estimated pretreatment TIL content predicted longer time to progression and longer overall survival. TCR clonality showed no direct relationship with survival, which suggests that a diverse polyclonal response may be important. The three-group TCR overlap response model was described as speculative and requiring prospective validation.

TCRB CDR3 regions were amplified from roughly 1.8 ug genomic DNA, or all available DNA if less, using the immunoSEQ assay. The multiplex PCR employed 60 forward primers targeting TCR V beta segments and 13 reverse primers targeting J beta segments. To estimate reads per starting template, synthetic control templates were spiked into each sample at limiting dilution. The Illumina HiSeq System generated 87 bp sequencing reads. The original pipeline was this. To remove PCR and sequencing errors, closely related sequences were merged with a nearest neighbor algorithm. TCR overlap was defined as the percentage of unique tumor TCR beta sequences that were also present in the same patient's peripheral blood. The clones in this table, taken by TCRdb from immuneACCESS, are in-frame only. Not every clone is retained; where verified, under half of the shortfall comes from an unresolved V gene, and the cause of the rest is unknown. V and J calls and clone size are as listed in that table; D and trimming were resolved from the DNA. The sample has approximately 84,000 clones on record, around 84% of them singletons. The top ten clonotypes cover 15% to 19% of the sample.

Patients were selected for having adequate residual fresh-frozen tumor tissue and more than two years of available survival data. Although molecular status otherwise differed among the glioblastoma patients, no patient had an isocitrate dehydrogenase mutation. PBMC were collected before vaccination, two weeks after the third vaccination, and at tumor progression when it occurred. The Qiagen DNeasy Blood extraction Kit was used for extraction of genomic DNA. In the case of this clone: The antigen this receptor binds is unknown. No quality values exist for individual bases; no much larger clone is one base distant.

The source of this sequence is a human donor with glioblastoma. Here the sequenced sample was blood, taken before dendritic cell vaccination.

The DNA sequence is as follows: TGTGCCAGCAGCCCCTATTCCGACTACGAGCAGTACTTC. Translated, it reads CASSPYSDYEQYF. The chain couples TRBV5-5 to TRBJ2-7; no D gene call is confident. CDR1 and CDR2, looked up from the germline V gene (reference sequence), are SGHKS and YYEKEE. V is shortened by 4 bases, J by 3 bases, and the region joining them spans 11 bases. Reading from cysteine to phenylalanine, the CDR3 counts 13 amino acids. The sequence is cut down to CDR3 DNA, 39 bases in frame from base 1. Reference TRBV5-5 and TRBJ2-7 genes cover what lies past the CDR3, so the full variable domain is DAGVTQSPTHLIKTRGQQVTLRCSPISGHKSVSWYQQVLGQGPQFIFQYYEKEERGRGNFPDRFSARQFPNYSSELNVNALLLGDSALYLCASSPYSDYEQYFGPGTRLTVT.